The 21 T cell receptor beta chains in this list originate from one sample, sequenced in a study of T cells after yellow fever vaccination. MiXCR was run by TCRdb on the 5' RACE reads, yielding one entry per CDR3 protein. The sample holds a few hundred thousand distinct CDR3 sequences, roughly 8.3% seen once. Material: PBMCs, obtained about 41 days after the first yellow fever vaccination. These receptors were obtained from a man aged 18 to 30 who received the YFV17D yellow fever vaccine.

This clonotype was observed a handful of times. The V gene is TRBV12-3 or TRBV12-4, the J gene TRBJ2-2; TRBD1 matches at 7 bases. Trimming cost V 8 bases and J 6 bases; bases outside gene matches: 24. The CDR3 extends over 19 amino acids. CDR3 residues: CASGPRSFAGSDRAGELFF. The DNA of the CDR3 is TGTGCCAGCGGGCCCCGATCCTTCGCCGGAAGTGACAGGGCCGGGGAGCTGTTTTTT.

This clonotype was seen more than once but under ten times. The genes are TRBV3-1 and TRBJ1-2, with D uncertain. V lost 1 base and J 6 bases, leaving 6 bases between the germline ends. The V gene's germline CDR1 is LGHDT and CDR2 YNNKEL (reference sequence). CDR3 length: 12 amino acids. For the CDR3, the DNA is TGTGCCAGCAGCCAAGGGAAAGATGGCTACACCTTC. It encodes CASSQGKDGYTF.

This clonotype was picked up a small number of times. The chain combines TRBV6-1 with TRBJ2-2; tentatively, D is TRBD1 (6 bases). CDR3 length equals 13 residues. V lost 7 bases and J lost 5, with 11 bases in between. Germline V gene data show CDR1 as MNHNS and CDR2 as SASEGT. CDR3 nucleotide sequence: TGTGCCAGCACCAAAACAGGGACCGGGGAGCTGTTTTTT. It codes for CASTKTGTGELFF.

The chain joins TRBV7-9 to TRBJ2-7; D might be TRBD2 (5 bases). From germline, CDR1 is SEHNR and CDR2 FQNEAQ (reference sequence). Trimming shortened V by 8 bases and J by 3 bases, and 8 bases separated the two germline ends. The CDR3 is 11 residues long. CDR3 loop: CASAGGYEQYF. CDR3 sequence (DNA): TGTGCCAGCGCCGGAGGCTACGAGCAGTACTTC.

This chain links TRBV7-9 with TRBJ1-1; D gene ambiguous. Germline-derived CDR1 and CDR2 are SEHNR and FQNEAQ (reference sequence). The length of the CDR3 is 14 residues. Trimming shortened V by 5 bases and J by 4 bases, and 14 bases separated the two germline ends. The DNA for the CDR3 is TGTGCCAGCAGCCTCCAAGGGCTGGCCACTGAAGCTTTCTTT. Translated: CASSLQGLATEAFF.

This rearrangement joins TRBV7-9 to TRBJ1-1; 8 nucleotides match TRBD1. The CDR3 sequence is 13 residues long. Germline V gives CDR1 SEHNR, CDR2 FQNEAQ (reference sequence). The junction had 6 bases not matched to a gene; V was cut back by 4 bases and J by 8 bases. The CDR3, as DNA: TGTGCCAGCAGCTCTCCAGGGGGCAAGGAAGCTTTCTTT. It codes for CASSSPGGKEAFF.

This clonotype was detected ten times or more. This sequence joins TRBV7-2 and TRBJ1-5; D is uncertain. Germline loops: CDR1 SGHTA, CDR2 FQGNSA. The length of the CDR3 is 12 residues. V lost 3 bases and J 3 bases, leaving 3 bases between the germline ends. The CDR3 region is CASSFDNQPQHF. The CDR3 region has the DNA TGTGCCAGCAGCTTCGACAATCAGCCCCAGCATTTT.

This clonotype was seen a handful of times. The CDR3, as DNA: TGCAGTGCTAGTATCCTAGCCGGGAACTACGAGCAGTACTTC. Amino acid sequence: CSASILAGNYEQYF. V and J are TRBV20-1 and TRBJ2-7, with D perhaps TRBD2 (5 bases). CDR3 length: 14 residues. V was cut by 3 bases and J by 3 bases, with 15 bases left in between. Per the germline V gene, CDR1 is DFQATT and CDR2 is SNEGSKA (reference sequence).

This clonotype was seen only a few times. This sequence joins TRBV7-2 and TRBJ2-4, with TRBD1 as a possible D gene (7 bases). Germline CDR1 SGHTA, CDR2 FQGNSA. Trimming stripped 2 bases from V and 6 bases from J, with 14 bases between. CDR3 length equals 15 residues. The CDR3 is CASSLTNQGGNIQYF. In DNA form, the CDR3 reads TGTGCCAGCAGCTTAACAAACCAGGGGGGAAACATTCAGTACTTC.

The gene calls are TRBV5-1 and TRBJ1-4; D is uncertain. There are 14 residues in the CDR3. Germline CDR1 reads SGHRS; CDR2 reads YFSETQ. V lost 3 bases and J 4 bases, leaving 10 bases between the germline ends. CDR3 DNA sequence: TGCGCCAGCAGCTCCGACGAGGTTAATGAAAAACTGTTTTTT. Its protein product is CASSSDEVNEKLFF.

This clonotype was detected a few times. This chain uses TRBV7-9 with TRBJ1-5, with TRBD1 matching 9 bases. CDR1 is SEHNR and CDR2 is FQNEAQ in the germline V gene (reference sequence). CDR3 length: 15 amino acids. The J segment lost 6 bases and the V segment lost 5 bases, leaving 8 bases of the junction unmatched. CDR3 in amino acids: CASSPRDRDGQPQHF. CDR3 nucleotides: TGTGCCAGCAGCCCCCGGGACAGGGACGGTCAGCCCCAGCATTTT.

The V call is TRBV11-2, the J call TRBJ2-3; D ambiguous. The germline V and J ends were trimmed by 0 bases and 10 bases, with 11 bases remaining between them. The CDR3 covers 13 residues. Germline V gene lookup returns CDR1 SGHAT and CDR2 FQNNGV. The CDR3 reads CASSLDLTLAQYF. The DNA for the CDR3 is TGTGCCAGCAGCTTAGATCTAACCCTGGCGCAGTATTTT.

For the CDR3, the DNA is TGTGCCAGCAGCGCGGACAGGGTGAAGCTGTTTTTT. Its translation: CASSADRVKLFF. The rearrangement links TRBV3-1 to TRBJ2-2; 8 bases align to TRBD1. J gave up 12 bases and V 5 bases, and 5 bases lay outside the gene matches. The CDR3 is 12 amino acids. Looked up from germline, CDR1 is LGHDT and CDR2 is YNNKEL (reference sequence).

This clonotype turned up a few times. The chain has TRBV27 and TRBJ2-2; D gene ambiguous. The CDR3 length is 13 residues. Germline CDR1 and CDR2: MNHEY and SMNVEV (reference sequence). The V and J ends lost 5 bases and 3 bases respectively, with 7 bases between them. CDR3: CASSEDHTGELFF. Here the CDR3 DNA reads TGTGCCAGCAGTGAGGACCACACCGGGGAGCTGTTTTTT.

This clonotype showed up many times. The chain joins TRBV5-1 to TRBJ1-6; D call uncertain. The V and J ends lost 4 bases and 3 bases respectively, with 17 bases between them. Per germline, CDR1 SGHRS and CDR2 YFSETQ. The CDR3 has 17 residues. The CDR3 nucleotides read TGCGCCAGCAGCACCAACCCAGGAAGCCACTATAATTCACCCCTCCACTTT. Its translation: CASSTNPGSHYNSPLHF. The complete variable domain, with remaining parts taken from reference TRBV5-1 and TRBJ1-6, reads KAGVTQTPRYLIKTRGQQVTLSCSPISGHRSVSWYQQTPGQGLQFLFEYFSETQRNKGNFPGRFSGRQFSNSRSEMNVSTLELGDSALYLCASSTNPGSHYNSPLHFGNGTRLTVT.

This clonotype came up a few times. The chain links TRBV7-9 to TRBJ1-1; a weak D match, TRBD1 (5 bases). There are 15 residues in the CDR3. Looked up from germline, CDR1 is SEHNR and CDR2 is FQNEAQ (reference sequence). V lost 4 bases to trimming and J lost 0 bases, with 12 bases between them. The CDR3 reads CASSSHGALNTEAFF. As DNA, the CDR3 is TGTGCCAGCAGCTCTCACGGGGCTTTGAACACTGAAGCTTTCTTT.

The table lists this clonotype with a few counts. The genes are TRBV25-1 and TRBJ2-7; the match to TRBD1 covers 8 bases. Germline CDR1 MGHDK, CDR2 SYGVNS. The CDR3 covers 13 residues. The trim removed 8 bases at V and 4 bases at J, leaving 7 bases unmatched. CDR3 amino acids: CASPDRALYEQYV. The CDR3 DNA follows: TGTGCCAGCCCGGACAGGGCCCTTTACGAGCAGTACGTC.

Only a few counts were recorded for this clonotype. The chain couples TRBV7-2 to TRBJ1-3; 8 bases map to TRBD1. Germline CDR1 SGHTA, CDR2 FQGNSA. The CDR3 has 15 amino acids. J gave up 5 bases and V 4 bases, and 7 bases lay outside the gene matches. The chain's CDR3 is CASSSRTGSRNTIYF. The CDR3 nucleotides are TGTGCCAGCAGCTCAAGGACAGGGTCCCGAAACACCATATATTTT.

This clonotype was seen a handful of times. The chain joins TRBV5-1 to TRBJ2-1, with D uncertain. The CDR3 is made up of 14 amino acids. The V and J ends lost 6 bases and 8 bases respectively, with 18 bases between them. CDR1 and CDR2 from the germline V gene are SGHRS and YFSETQ. The CDR3 nucleotides are TGCGCCAGCATCCCGAAAGGTGGTGGCCATGAGCAGTTCTTC. It yields the protein CASIPKGGGHEQFF.

The chain has TRBV20-1 and TRBJ2-1; D uncertain. V was trimmed by 4 bases and J by 0 bases, leaving 13 bases between them. CDR3 length equals 15 residues. The germline V gene encodes CDR1 DFQATT and CDR2 SNEGSKA (reference sequence). CDR3 residues: CSATSSESSYNEQFF. CDR3 sequence (DNA): TGCAGTGCTACGTCGAGCGAAAGCTCCTACAATGAGCAGTTCTTC.

V usage is TRBV7-9 and J usage is TRBJ2-3, with TRBD1 matching over 10 bases. V dropped 1 base and J dropped 2; count of bases not matched to a gene: 3. Germline V gives CDR1 SEHNR, CDR2 FQNEAQ (reference sequence). The CDR3 has 16 amino acids. The CDR3 nucleotides read TGTGCCAGCAGCTTAGGCGGGACAGGGGCCACAGATACGCAGTATTTT. Its translation is CASSLGGTGATDTQYF.